These 26 T cell receptor beta chains came from one sample sequenced in a study of shared clonotypes between healthy human individuals. The protocol was immunoSEQ multiplex PCR, while the TCRdb copy is restricted to in-frame clones and leaves out a portion. This sample has 2 million to 3 million clones, with around nine tenths found just once. Material: naive CD4+ T cells sorted from blood. Described subset: CD45RA+ positively selected. The receptor source for this set is a man aged 18-30 years in good health.

This sequence joins TRBV30 and TRBJ2-1, with 8 positions matching TRBD2. J lost 6 bases, V lost 2 bases, and 6 bases had no gene match. The CDR3 has 14 amino acids. Germline lookup yields CDR1 GTSNPN and CDR2 SVGIG (reference sequence). The CDR3 nucleotides are TGTGCCTGGAGTAGAGCTAGCGGGCGCAATGAGCAGTTCTTC. Protein sequence: CAWSRASGRNEQFF. The full variable domain, with the rest looked up from reference TRBV30 and TRBJ2-1, is SQTIHQWPATLVQPVGSPLSLECTVEGTSNPNLYWYRQAAGRGLQLLFYSVGIGQISSEVPQNLSASRPQDRQFILSSKKLLLSDSGFYLCAWSRASGRNEQFFGPGTRLTVL.

The chain recombines TRBV18 with TRBJ1-4, with TRBD1 identical over 7 bases. Trimming removed 8 bases from V and 5 bases from J; junction bases left unmatched: 5. The germline CDR1 and CDR2 sequences are KGHSH and LQKENI. This CDR3 region has 13 residues. In DNA form, the CDR3 reads TGTGCCAGCCTGGGACAGACAAATGAAAAACTGTTTTTT. It yields the protein CASLGQTNEKLFF.

The J gene is TRBJ1-2, the V gene TRBV7-9; D gene ambiguous. Germline V CDR1 and CDR2: SEHNR, FQNEAQ (reference sequence). The CDR3 totals 16 residues. V was pared by 2 bases and J by 4 bases, with 17 bases between. The CDR3 loop is CASSLLISREPYGYTF. CDR3 bases: TGTGCCAGCAGCTTATTGATCAGTCGGGAACCCTATGGCTACACCTTC.

CDR3 sequence: CASSVATSKETQYF. The CDR3 bases are TGTGCCAGCAGCGTAGCTACCTCGAAAGAGACCCAGTACTTC. This chain connects TRBV9 to TRBJ2-5, with unresolved D. The germline V and J ends were trimmed by 0 bases and 3 bases, with 9 bases remaining between them. CDR1 is SGDLS, CDR2 YYNGEE, per germline. The CDR3 covers 14 residues.

The chain has TRBV7-2 and TRBJ2-1; the D gene is possibly TRBD2 (6 bases). This CDR3 contains 12 residues. Trimming cost V 6 bases and J 7 bases, with 10 bases left between them. The germline CDR1 and CDR2 sequences are SGHTA and FQGNSA. The CDR3 spells CASRRDWNEQFF. DNA for the CDR3: TGTGCCAGCAGACGGGACTGGAATGAGCAGTTCTTC.

V usage is TRBV6-6 and J usage is TRBJ1-6; D might be TRBD1 (5 bases). This CDR3 has 15 amino acids. V was clipped by 2 bases and J by 7 bases, with 12 bases between them. Germline V gene data show CDR1 as MNHNY and CDR2 as SVGAGI (reference sequence). CDR3: CASSYGQGGNSPLHF. CDR3 sequence (DNA): TGTGCCAGCAGTTACGGGCAGGGAGGGAATTCACCCCTCCACTTT.

This chain links TRBV10-2 with TRBJ1-3, with a tentative D call TRBD1 (6 bases). V was cut by 5 bases and J by 4 bases, with 9 bases left in between. CDR3 length: 13 amino acids. Per germline, CDR1 WSHSY and CDR2 SAAADI. CDR3 in amino acids: CASSLDRGNTIYF. CDR3 bases: TGCGCCAGCAGTCTCGACAGGGGAAACACCATATATTTT.

The gene calls are TRBV29-1 and TRBJ1-1; D call uncertain. V gave up 2 bases and J gave up 0 bases, with 7 bases separating them. Per germline, CDR1 SQVTM and CDR2 ANQGSEA. CDR3 length: 13 residues. Here the CDR3 DNA reads TGCAGCGTTGAACAGCGATTGAACACTGAAGCTTTCTTT. Residues: CSVEQRLNTEAFF.

V usage is TRBV19 and J usage is TRBJ1-6; D ambiguous. V lost 3 bases, J lost 5 bases, and 11 bases lay in between. CDR1 and CDR2 (germline): LNHDA, SQIVND (reference sequence). The CDR3 has 15 residues. CDR3 in amino acids: CASSIWRLDNSPLHF. In nucleotides, the CDR3 is TGTGCCAGTAGTATTTGGAGGTTGGATAATTCACCCCTCCACTTT.

In this sample, this clone turned up once. This chain joins TRBV9 and TRBJ2-1, with 13 nucleotides matching TRBD2. Germline CDR1 reads SGDLS; CDR2 reads YYNGEE. After removal of 2 bases from V and 3 bases from J, the junction contained 2 bases not matched to a gene. The CDR3 is 16 residues long. The CDR3 DNA reads TGTGCCAGCAGCGTCACTAGCGGGAGGGGCTACAATGAGCAGTTCTTC. Its protein is CASSVTSGRGYNEQFF.

This clone came up once. The sample contains more than one DNA sequence encoding this CDR3. The V call is TRBV30, the J call TRBJ2-1, with a weak D call TRBD1 (6 bases). The CDR3 consists of 13 residues. The germline gives CDR1 GTSNPN, CDR2 SVGIG (reference sequence). V dropped 2 bases and J dropped 4 bases, with 9 bases sitting between them. CDR3 DNA: TGTGCCTGGAGTCCAGGACAGTACAATGAGCAGTTCTTC. Encoded protein: CAWSPGQYNEQFF.

This clone was detected a few times. This sequence joins TRBV19 and TRBJ2-7, with TRBD2 identical over 9 bases. Germline loops: CDR1 LNHDA, CDR2 SQIVND (reference sequence). The CDR3 is made up of 15 amino acids. Losses at the gene ends were 5 bases for V and 1 base for J; bases not matched to a gene: 6. CDR3 coding DNA: TGTGCCAGTAGTCCCATGGGACTAGCTTCCTACGAGCAGTACTTC. This gives the protein CASSPMGLASYEQYF.

This clone has a single count. The chain joins TRBV18 to TRBJ2-1, with TRBD2 identical over 9 bases. There are 15 residues in the CDR3. The V and J ends lost 2 bases and 7 bases, in that order; junction bases with no gene match: 6. Germline V lookup: CDR1 KGHSH, CDR2 LQKENI. The CDR3 is CASSPASGVTNEQFF. CDR3 DNA: TGTGCCAGCTCACCAGCTAGCGGGGTGACAAATGAGCAGTTCTTC.

The chain uses TRBV4-1 and TRBJ2-7, with TRBD2 as a possible D gene (6 bases). This CDR3 spans 14 amino acids. Trimming cost V 1 base and J 6 bases, with 13 bases left between them. Looked up from germline, CDR1 is MGHRA and CDR2 is YSYEKL. The chain's CDR3 is CASSQAISGSEQYF. CDR3 nucleotide sequence: TGCGCCAGCAGCCAAGCCATTAGCGGAAGCGAGCAGTACTTC.

This chain links TRBV2 with TRBJ2-3, with D tentatively TRBD1 or TRBD2 (6 bases each). V shed 2 bases and J shed 1 base, with 22 bases lying between them. CDR1 is SNHLY and CDR2 is FYNNEI in the germline V gene. This CDR3 spans 19 amino acids. CDR3 nucleotides: TGTGCCAGCAGTGAAAGTAGGCCGCGGGACACCTGGGGCACAGATACGCAGTATTTT. It encodes CASSESRPRDTWGTDTQYF.

This chain joins TRBV21-1 and TRBJ1-6; TRBD1, the table's D call, lacks a check against the DNA. TRBV21-1 corresponds to a pseudogene. The CDR3 runs 18 residues. CDR3 protein: CAPQVDRTTPTFNSPLHF. The CDR3 nucleotides read TGTGCCCCACAAGTCGACAGAACTACTCCGACTTTTAATTCACCCCTCCACTTT.

About this clone: The same CDR3 can be traced to other DNA sequences in this sample. V usage is TRBV5-4 and J usage is TRBJ2-1; 10 nucleotides line up with TRBD2. There are 15 residues in the CDR3. The V gene's germline CDR1 is SGHNT and CDR2 YYREEE (reference sequence). V lost 2 bases to trimming and J lost 3 bases; unmatched junction nucleotides: 2. The CDR3 DNA reads as TGTGCCAGCAGCTTAGCGGGAGGGAACTACAATGAGCAGTTCTTC. Its translation is CASSLAGGNYNEQFF.

In regard to this clone: The same CDR3 also results from other DNA sequences found in this sample. The V call is TRBV5-1, the J call TRBJ2-3, with D unresolved. The CDR3 runs to 13 residues. Looked up from germline, CDR1 is SGHRS and CDR2 is YFSETQ. The V and J ends lost 2 bases and 2 bases respectively, with 6 bases between them. CDR3 protein: CASSLGFTDTQYF. The CDR3 nucleotides read TGCGCCAGCAGCTTAGGATTCACAGATACGCAGTATTTT.

Turning to this clone: Sequence at one end of the junction differs from germline and may be a read error. CDR3 bases: TGCGCCAGCAGGTTGGACGGTATGAACACTGAAGCTTTCTTT. Residues: CASRLDGMNTEAFF. The rearrangement joins TRBV5-1 to TRBJ1-1; no firm D call. CDR3 length equals 14 residues. CDR1 is SGHRS and CDR2 is YFSETQ in the germline V gene.

V and J are TRBV15 and TRBJ2-3, with D perhaps TRBD2 (5 bases). The germline V and J ends were trimmed by 0 bases and 8 bases, with 12 bases remaining between them. The CDR3 covers 14 residues. From germline, CDR1 is LNHNV and CDR2 YYDKDF (reference sequence). The CDR3 spells CATSRDRTSATQYF. Written as DNA, the CDR3 is TGTGCCACCAGCAGAGATAGGACTTCAGCTACGCAGTATTTT. The entire variable domain, with the rest obtained from reference TRBV15 and TRBJ2-3, is as follows: DAMVIQNPRYQVTQFGKPVTLSCSQTLNHNVMYWYQQKSSQAPKLLFHYYDKDFNNEADTPDNFQSRRPNTSFCFLDIRSPGLGDTAMYLCATSRDRTSATQYFGPGTRLTVL.

V gene TRBV6-1 combines with J gene TRBJ1-1; D is uncertain. This CDR3 is 15 amino acids long. Germline CDR1 MNHNS, CDR2 SASEGT. V dropped 1 base and J dropped 2 bases, with 11 bases sitting between them. CDR3 in amino acids: CASSEERGYNTEAFF. The CDR3 DNA reads as TGTGCCAGCAGTGAAGAGCGGGGATATAACACTGAAGCTTTCTTT.

This clone was seen only once. J is TRBJ2-7 and V is TRBV18, with TRBD1 matching 8 bases. The CDR3 extends over 14 amino acids. V trimming: 2 bases; J trimming: 3 bases; junction bases outside the gene matches: 3. The germline gives CDR1 KGHSH, CDR2 LQKENI. CDR3 residues: CASSPGQGDYEQYF. The DNA of the CDR3 is TGTGCCAGCTCACCAGGACAGGGTGACTACGAGCAGTACTTC. Full variable domain (missing parts from reference TRBV18 and TRBJ2-7): NAGVMQNPRHLVRRRGQEARLRCSPMKGHSHVYWYRQLPEEGLKFMVYLQKENIIDESGMPKERFSAEFPKEGPSILRIQQVVRGDSAAYFCASSPGQGDYEQYFGPGTRLTVT.

The sample holds one count of this clone. This chain uses TRBV4-1 with TRBJ2-2, with TRBD2 matching 10 bases. Germline V gene lookup returns CDR1 MGHRA and CDR2 YSYEKL. J gave up 5 bases and V 4 bases, and 7 bases lay outside the gene matches. The CDR3 has 16 residues. The CDR3 sequence is CASSLPAGGGTGELFF. The CDR3, as DNA: TGCGCCAGCAGCCTGCCAGCGGGAGGGGGGACCGGGGAGCTGTTTTTT.

This clone was detected only once. The chain recombines TRBV30 with TRBJ2-3, with a weak D call TRBD2 (7 bases). This CDR3 has 15 residues. V was trimmed by 3 bases and J by 4 bases, leaving 17 bases between them. Germline CDR1 GTSNPN, CDR2 SVGIG (reference sequence). CDR3 DNA sequence: TGTGCCTGGAGCCACCGGCCGGGGGGCGCAGATACGCAGTATTTT. It encodes CAWSHRPGGADTQYF.

CDR3 loop: CASSIDVKYEQYF. The DNA of the CDR3 is TGTGCCAGTAGTATAGATGTTAAATACGAGCAGTACTTC. The chain is built from TRBV19 and TRBJ2-7; D is uncertain. CDR3 length: 13 residues. Germline V gives CDR1 LNHDA, CDR2 SQIVND (reference sequence). V gave up 0 bases and J gave up 4 bases, with 7 bases separating them.

The chain uses TRBV2 and TRBJ2-5, with a possible D match to TRBD2 (5 bases). The J call may be wrong; the DNA end is better matched by TRBJ2-7. The CDR3 sequence is 12 residues long. The germline CDR1 and CDR2 sequences are SNHLY and FYNNEI. The DNA of the CDR3 is TGTGCCAGCAGTCGGGAAACCTACGAGCAGTACTTC. Translated, it gives CASSRETYEQYF.